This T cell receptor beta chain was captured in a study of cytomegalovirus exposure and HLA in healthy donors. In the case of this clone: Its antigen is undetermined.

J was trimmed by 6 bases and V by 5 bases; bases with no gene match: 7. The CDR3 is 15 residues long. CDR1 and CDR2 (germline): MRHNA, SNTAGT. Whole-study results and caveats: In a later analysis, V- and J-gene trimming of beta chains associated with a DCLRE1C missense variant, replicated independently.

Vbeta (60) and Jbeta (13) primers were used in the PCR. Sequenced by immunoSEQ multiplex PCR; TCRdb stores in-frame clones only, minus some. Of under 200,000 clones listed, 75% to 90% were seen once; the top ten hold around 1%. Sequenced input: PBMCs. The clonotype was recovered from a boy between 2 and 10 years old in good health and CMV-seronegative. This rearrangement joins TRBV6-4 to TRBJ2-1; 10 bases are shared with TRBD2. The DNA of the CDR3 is TGTGCCAGCAGTCCCGGGACTAGCGATCTCAATGAGCAGTTCTTC. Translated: CASSPGTSDLNEQFF.